This TCR beta chain was recorded in a study of blood T cell repertoires in COVID-19. About the research overall: Nucleic acid was either cDNA or gDNA, and it came from T cells, B-cell-depleted T cells, or PBMCs.

In the original processing: Cell counts per sample came from amplifying reference gene primers. Method: immunoSEQ multiplex PCR; TCRdb's copy keeps in-frame clones and lacks some. That table gives V, J and clone size, and the DNA gave D and trimming. The sample contains around 130,000 clones, about 89% of which appear only once. Germline-derived CDR1 and CDR2 are ENHRY and SYGVKD. The CDR3 is 14 residues long. V was pared by 3 bases and J by 2 bases, with 8 bases between. Sample: peripheral blood. The chain combines TRBV10-3 with TRBJ1-3; a possible D gene is TRBD1 (5 bases). This TCR came from a man aged 45-65 years with active or convalescent COVID-19. The CDR3 DNA is TGTGCCATCAGTGATGGGGGGGCTGGAAACACCATATATTTT. This encodes CAISDGGAGNTIYF.